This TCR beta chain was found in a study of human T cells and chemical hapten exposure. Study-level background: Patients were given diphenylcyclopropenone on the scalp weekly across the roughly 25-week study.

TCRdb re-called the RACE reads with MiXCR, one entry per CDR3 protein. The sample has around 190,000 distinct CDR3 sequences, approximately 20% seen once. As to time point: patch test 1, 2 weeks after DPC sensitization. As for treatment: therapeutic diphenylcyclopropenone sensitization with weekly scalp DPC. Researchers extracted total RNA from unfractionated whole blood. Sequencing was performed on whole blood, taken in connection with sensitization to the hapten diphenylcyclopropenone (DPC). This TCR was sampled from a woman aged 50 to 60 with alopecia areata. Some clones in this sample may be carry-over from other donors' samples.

CDR3 amino acids: CASSFSGVPGYNEQFF. The CDR3 nucleotides read TGTGCCAGCAGCTTCTCCGGGGTCCCCGGGTACAATGAGCAGTTCTTC. The chain couples TRBV5-6 to TRBJ2-1; weak D call: TRBD2 (5 bases). The CDR3 is 16 residues long. V was shortened by 2 bases and J by 4 bases, with 16 bases between the two germline ends. Germline V gene sequence: CDR1 SGHDT, CDR2 YYEEEE.